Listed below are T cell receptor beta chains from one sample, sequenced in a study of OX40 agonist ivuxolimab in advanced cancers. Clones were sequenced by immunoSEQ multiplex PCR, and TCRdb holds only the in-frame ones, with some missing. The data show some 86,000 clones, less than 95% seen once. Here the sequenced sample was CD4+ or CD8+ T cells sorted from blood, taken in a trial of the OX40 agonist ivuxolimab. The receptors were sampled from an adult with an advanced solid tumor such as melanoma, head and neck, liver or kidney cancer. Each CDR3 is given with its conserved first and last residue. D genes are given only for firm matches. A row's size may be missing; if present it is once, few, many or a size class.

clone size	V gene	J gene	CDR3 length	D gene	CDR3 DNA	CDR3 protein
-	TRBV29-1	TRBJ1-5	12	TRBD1	TGCAGCGCCGGACAGGGGAATCAGCCCCAGCATTTT	CSAGQGNQPQHF
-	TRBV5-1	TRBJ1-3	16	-	TGCGCCAGCAGCTTGGAGCTTCAAGTTTACGGAAACACCATATATTTT	CASSLELQVYGNTIYF
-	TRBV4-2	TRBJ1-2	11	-	TGTGCCAGCAGGGAGGAGGGTGGCTACACCTTC	CASREEGGYTF
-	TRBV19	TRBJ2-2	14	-	TGTGCCAGTAGTAAGGACATCGTCACCGGGGAGCTGTTTTTT	CASSKDIVTGELFF
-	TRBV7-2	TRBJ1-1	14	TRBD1	TGTGCCAGCAGCTCGGACAGGGTGAACACTGAAGCTTTCTTT	CASSSDRVNTEAFF
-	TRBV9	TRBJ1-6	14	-	TGTGCCAGCAGCGGCCGGGCCGCAAATTCACCCCTCCACTTT	CASSGRAANSPLHF
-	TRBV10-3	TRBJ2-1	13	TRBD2	TGTGCCATCACCGGGACTAGCGGGGTTGAGCAGTTCTTC	CAITGTSGVEQFF
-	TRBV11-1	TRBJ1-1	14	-	TGTGCCAGCAGCTTAGGGACTTTGCTCACTGAAGCTTTCTTT	CASSLGTLLTEAFF
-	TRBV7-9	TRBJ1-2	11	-	TGTGCCAGCAGCCTACGATATGGCTACACCTTC	CASSLRYGYTF
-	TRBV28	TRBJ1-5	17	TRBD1	TGTGCCAGCAGTAAAACCGGGACAGGCTATAGCAATCAGCCCCAGCATTTT	CASSKTGTGYSNQPQHF
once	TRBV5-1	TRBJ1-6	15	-	TGCGCCAGCAGCGACCTGGGACACCCGACTTCACCCCTCCACTTT	CASSDLGHPTSPLHF
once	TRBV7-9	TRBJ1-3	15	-	TGTGCCAGCAGCAGCGACCGGGAGTCCGGAAACACCATATATTTT	CASSSDRESGNTIYF
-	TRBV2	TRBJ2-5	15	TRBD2	TGTGCCAGCACCGTCGGGACTAGCGGGGGAGAGACCCAGTACTTC	CASTVGTSGGETQYF
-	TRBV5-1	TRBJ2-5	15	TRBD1	TGCGCCAGCAGCTCCGGACAGGGCCCCCAAGAGACCCAGTACTTC	CASSSGQGPQETQYF
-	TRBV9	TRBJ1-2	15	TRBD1	TGTGCCAGCAGCGTAGCGGAGGGGGCGGGCTATGGCTACACCTTC	CASSVAEGAGYGYTF
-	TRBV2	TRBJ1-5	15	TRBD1	TGTGCCAGCAGGGGGGGACAGTACTTCAATCAGCCCCAGCATTTT	CASRGGQYFNQPQHF
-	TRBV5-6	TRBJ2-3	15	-	TGTGCCAGCAGCTTCTACAGGGAGAACACAGATACGCAGTATTTT	CASSFYRENTDTQYF
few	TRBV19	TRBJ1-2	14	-	TGTGCCAGTAGTCCCGGACGGAATAACTATGGCTACACCTTC	CASSPGRNNYGYTF
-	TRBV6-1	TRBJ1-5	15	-	TGTGCCAGCAGGGGACCCTATGATAGCAATCAGCCCCAGCATTTT	CASRGPYDSNQPQHF
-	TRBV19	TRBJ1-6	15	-	TGTGCCAGTAGTAGGGGCAGCTCCTATAATTCACCCCTCCACTTT	CASSRGSSYNSPLHF
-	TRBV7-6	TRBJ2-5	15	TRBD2	TGTGCCAGCAGCTTAGCGGGACTAGCCCAAGAGACCCAGTACTTC	CASSLAGLAQETQYF
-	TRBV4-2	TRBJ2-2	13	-	TGTGCCAGCAGCTTGCCTCCCCCCGGGGAGCTGTTTTTT	CASSLPPPGELFF
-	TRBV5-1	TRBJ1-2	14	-	TGCGCCAGCAGCCCGGGGAGGAGTGTCTATGGCTACACCTTC	CASSPGRSVYGYTF
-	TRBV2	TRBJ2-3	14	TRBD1	TGTGCCAGCAGTGTGGGACAGAGCACAGATACGCAGTATTTT	CASSVGQSTDTQYF
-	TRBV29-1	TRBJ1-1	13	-	TGCAGCGTTGCCCAACTCTTGAACACTGAAGCTTTCTTT	CSVAQLLNTEAFF
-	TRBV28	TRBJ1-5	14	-	TGTGCCAGCAGTTTAGTTAATAGCAATCAGCCCCAGCATTTT	CASSLVNSNQPQHF
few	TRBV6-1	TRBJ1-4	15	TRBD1	TGTGCCAGCAGTTCCCAGGGGGCGGTTAATGAAAAACTGTTTTTT	CASSSQGAVNEKLFF
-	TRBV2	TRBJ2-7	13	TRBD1	TGTGCCAGCACCGGGACAGGGTTGCCCGAGCAGTACTTC	CASTGTGLPEQYF
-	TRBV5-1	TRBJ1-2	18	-	TGCGCCAGCAGCTTGGCCGAGGTGGCGTTGAAGTCTAACTATGGCTACACCTTC	CASSLAEVALKSNYGYTF
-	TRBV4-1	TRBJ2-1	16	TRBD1	TGCGCCAGCAGCCAACCCCGGGACAGTACCTACAATGAGCAGTTCTTC	CASSQPRDSTYNEQFF
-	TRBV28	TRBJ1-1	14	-	TGTGCCAGCACTAATCTGGCGCTAAACACTGAAGCTTTCTTT	CASTNLALNTEAFF
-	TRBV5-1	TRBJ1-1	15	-	TGCGCCAGCAGCACTGGACGGACTCTGAACACTGAAGCTTTCTTT	CASSTGRTLNTEAFF
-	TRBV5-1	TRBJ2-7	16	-	TGCGCCAGCAGCTTGGCCCTCGTAGGGGCCTCCTACGAGCAGTACTTC	CASSLALVGASYEQYF